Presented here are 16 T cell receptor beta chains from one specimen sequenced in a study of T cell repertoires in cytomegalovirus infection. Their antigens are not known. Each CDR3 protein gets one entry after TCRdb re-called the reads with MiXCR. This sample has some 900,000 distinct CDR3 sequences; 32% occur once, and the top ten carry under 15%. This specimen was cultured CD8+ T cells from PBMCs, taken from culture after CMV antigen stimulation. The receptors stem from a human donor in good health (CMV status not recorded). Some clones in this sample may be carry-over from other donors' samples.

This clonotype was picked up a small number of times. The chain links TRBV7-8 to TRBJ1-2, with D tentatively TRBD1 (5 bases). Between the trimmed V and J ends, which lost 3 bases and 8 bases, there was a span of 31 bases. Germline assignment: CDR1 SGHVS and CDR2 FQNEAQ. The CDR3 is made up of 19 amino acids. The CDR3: CASSFLSQGIDRAGGGYTF. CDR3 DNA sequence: TGTGCCAGCAGCTTTCTTAGTCAGGGTATAGACCGCGCGGGAGGGGGCTACACCTTC. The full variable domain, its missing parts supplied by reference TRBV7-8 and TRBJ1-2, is GAGVSQSPRYKVAKRGQDVALRCDPISGHVSLFWYQQALGQGPEFLTYFQNEAQLDKSGLPSDRFFAERPEGSVSTLKIQRTQQEDSAVYLCASSFLSQGIDRAGGGYTFGSGTRLTVV.

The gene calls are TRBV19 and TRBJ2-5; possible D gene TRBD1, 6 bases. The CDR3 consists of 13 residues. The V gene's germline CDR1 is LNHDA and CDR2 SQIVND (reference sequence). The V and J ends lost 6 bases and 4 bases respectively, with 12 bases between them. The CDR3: CASRRGHRETQYF. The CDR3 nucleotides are TGTGCCAGTAGGAGGGGACATCGAGAGACCCAGTACTTC.

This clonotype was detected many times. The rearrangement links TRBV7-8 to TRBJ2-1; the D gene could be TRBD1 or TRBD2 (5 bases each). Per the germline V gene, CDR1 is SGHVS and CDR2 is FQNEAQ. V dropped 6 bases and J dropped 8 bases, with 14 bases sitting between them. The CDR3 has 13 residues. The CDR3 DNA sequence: TGTGCCAGCAGGGTCCTGGGGGAATATGAGCAGTTCTTC. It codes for CASRVLGEYEQFF.

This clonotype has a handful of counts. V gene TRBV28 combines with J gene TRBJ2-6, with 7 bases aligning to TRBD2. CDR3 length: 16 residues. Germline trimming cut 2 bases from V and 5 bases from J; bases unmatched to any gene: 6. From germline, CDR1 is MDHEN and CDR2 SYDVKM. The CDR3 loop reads CASSLAGLLWANVLTF. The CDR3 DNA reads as TGTGCCAGCAGTTTAGCGGGACTACTCTGGGCCAACGTCCTGACTTTC.

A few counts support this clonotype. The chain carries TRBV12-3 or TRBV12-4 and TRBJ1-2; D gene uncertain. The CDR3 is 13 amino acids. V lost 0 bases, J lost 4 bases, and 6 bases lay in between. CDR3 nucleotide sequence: TGTGCCAGCAGTTTAGCGAACACCTATGGCTACACCTTC. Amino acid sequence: CASSLANTYGYTF.

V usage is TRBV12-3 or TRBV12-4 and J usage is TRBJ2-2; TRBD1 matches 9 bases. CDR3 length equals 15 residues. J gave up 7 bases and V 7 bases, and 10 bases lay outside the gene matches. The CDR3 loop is CASIPRDRAIGELFF. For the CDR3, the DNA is TGTGCCAGCATCCCCCGGGACAGGGCTATCGGGGAGCTGTTTTTT.

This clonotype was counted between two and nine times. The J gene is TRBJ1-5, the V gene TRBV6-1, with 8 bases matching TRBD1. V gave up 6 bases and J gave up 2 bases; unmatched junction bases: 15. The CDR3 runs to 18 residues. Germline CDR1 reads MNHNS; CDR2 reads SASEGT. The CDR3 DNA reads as TGTGCCAGCAGGCTTATATTCAGGGGGCGCCCCGGCAATCAGCCCCAGCATTTT. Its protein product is CASRLIFRGRPGNQPQHF.

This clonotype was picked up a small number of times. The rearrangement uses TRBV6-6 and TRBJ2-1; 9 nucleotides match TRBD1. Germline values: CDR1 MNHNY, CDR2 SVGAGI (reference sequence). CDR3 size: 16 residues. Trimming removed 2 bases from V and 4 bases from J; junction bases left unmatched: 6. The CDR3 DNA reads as TGTGCCAGCAGTTACACGGCCGGGACAGGGTACAATGAGCAGTTCTTC. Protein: CASSYTAGTGYNEQFF.

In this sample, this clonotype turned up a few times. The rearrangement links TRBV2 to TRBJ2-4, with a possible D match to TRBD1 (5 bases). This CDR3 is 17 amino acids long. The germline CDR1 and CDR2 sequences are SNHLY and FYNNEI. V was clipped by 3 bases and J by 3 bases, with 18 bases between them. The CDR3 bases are TGTGCCAGCAGTGATTGGGGCCAGGGTGGGTTCAAAAACATTCAGTACTTC. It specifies CASSDWGQGGFKNIQYF.

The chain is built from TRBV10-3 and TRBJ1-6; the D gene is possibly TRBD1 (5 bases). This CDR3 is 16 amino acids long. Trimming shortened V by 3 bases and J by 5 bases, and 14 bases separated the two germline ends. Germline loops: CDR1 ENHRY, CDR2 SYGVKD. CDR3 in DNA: TGTGCCATCAGTGACCCCACCGGGACTCATAATTCACCCCTCCACTTT. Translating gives CAISDPTGTHNSPLHF.

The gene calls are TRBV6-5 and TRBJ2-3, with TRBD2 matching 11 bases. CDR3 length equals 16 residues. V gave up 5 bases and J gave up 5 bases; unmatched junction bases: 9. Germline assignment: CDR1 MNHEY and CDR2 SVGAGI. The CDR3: CASSQTTSGAEDTQYF. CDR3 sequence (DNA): TGTGCCAGCAGTCAAACGACTAGCGGGGCGGAAGATACGCAGTATTTT.

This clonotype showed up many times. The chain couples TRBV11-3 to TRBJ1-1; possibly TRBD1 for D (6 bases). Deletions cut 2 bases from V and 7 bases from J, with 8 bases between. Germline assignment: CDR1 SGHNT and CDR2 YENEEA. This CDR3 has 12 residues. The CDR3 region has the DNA TGTGCCAGCAGCTTAAGGGGGGGTGAAGCTTTCTTT. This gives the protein CASSLRGGEAFF.

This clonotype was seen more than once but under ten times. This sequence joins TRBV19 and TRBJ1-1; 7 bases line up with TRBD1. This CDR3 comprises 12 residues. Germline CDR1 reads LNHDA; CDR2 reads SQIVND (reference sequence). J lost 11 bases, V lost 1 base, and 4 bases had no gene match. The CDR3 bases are TGTGCCAGTAGTATAGGAAAGGGGGCGGCTTTCTTT. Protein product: CASSIGKGAAFF.

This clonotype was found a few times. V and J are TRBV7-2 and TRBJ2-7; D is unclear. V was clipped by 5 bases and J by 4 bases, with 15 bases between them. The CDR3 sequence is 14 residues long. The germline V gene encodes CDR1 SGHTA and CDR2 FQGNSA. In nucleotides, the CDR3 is TGTGCCAGCAGCCCCGCCCCCCGTGTTTACGAGCAGTACTTC. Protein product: CASSPAPRVYEQYF.

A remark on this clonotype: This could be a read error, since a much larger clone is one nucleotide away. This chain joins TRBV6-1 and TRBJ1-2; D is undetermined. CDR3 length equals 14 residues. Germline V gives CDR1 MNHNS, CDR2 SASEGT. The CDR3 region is CVISDRPGHYGYTF. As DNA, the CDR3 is TGTGTCATCAGTGACCGACCCGGGCACTATGGCTACACCTTC.

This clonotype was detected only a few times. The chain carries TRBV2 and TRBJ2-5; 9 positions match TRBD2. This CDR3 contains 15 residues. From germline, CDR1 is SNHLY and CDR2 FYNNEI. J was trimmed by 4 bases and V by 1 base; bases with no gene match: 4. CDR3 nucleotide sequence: TGTGCCAGCAGTGAAGGATGGCGGGGGGGAGAGACCCAGTACTTC. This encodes CASSEGWRGGETQYF. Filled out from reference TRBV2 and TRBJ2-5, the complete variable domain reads EPEVTQTPSHQVTQMGQEVILRCVPISNHLYFYWYRQILGQKVEFLVSFYNNEISEKSEIFDDQFSVERPDGSNFTLKIRSTKLEDSAMYFCASSEGWRGGETQYFGPGTRLLVL.